These 14 T cell receptor beta chains were sequenced from one sample in a study of blood T cell repertoires in COVID-19. Sequenced by immunoSEQ multiplex PCR; TCRdb stores in-frame clones only, minus some. The profile shows over 200,000 clones, about 76% of them singletons. Sequenced material: PBMCs or T cells enriched from blood (not recorded which). Receptors originate from a woman aged 45-60 years with acute COVID-19.

The V call is TRBV29-1, the J call TRBJ2-7, with D maybe TRBD1 (6 bases). This CDR3 is 15 amino acids long. Germline CDR1 SQVTM, CDR2 ANQGSEA. V lost 7 bases to trimming and J lost 2 bases, with 21 bases between them. The CDR3 loop reads CSATLDGTPTYEQYF. CDR3 nucleotide sequence: TGCAGCGCCACCCTGGACGGGACACCGACCTACGAGCAGTACTTC.

This rearrangement joins TRBV5-4 to TRBJ2-5; TRBD1 might be the D (7 bases). The CDR3 totals 15 residues. V lost 0 bases and J 5 bases, leaving 14 bases between the germline ends. Germline V gives CDR1 SGHNT, CDR2 YYREEE (reference sequence). CDR3 nucleotides: TGTGCCAGCAGCTTGGTTCAGACAGGGAGGGAGACCCAGTACTTC. Translation: CASSLVQTGRETQYF.

The genes are TRBV7-8 and TRBJ2-3, with TRBD2 matching 8 bases. This CDR3 comprises 17 residues. V shed 4 bases and J 10 bases; nucleotides not matched to a gene: 19. The V gene's germline CDR1 is SGHVS and CDR2 FQNEAQ. This CDR3 is CASSSPGGGSLFSAQYF. For the CDR3, the DNA is TGTGCCAGCAGCTCCCCGGGGGGGGGCTCTTTATTTTCGGCGCAGTATTTT. The whole variable domain, filled in from reference TRBV7-8 and TRBJ2-3, reads GAGVSQSPRYKVAKRGQDVALRCDPISGHVSLFWYQQALGQGPEFLTYFQNEAQLDKSGLPSDRFFAERPEGSVSTLKIQRTQQEDSAVYLCASSSPGGGSLFSAQYFGPGTRLTVL.

The chain joins TRBV27 to TRBJ1-1, with 9 bases identical to TRBD1. Per the germline V gene, CDR1 is MNHEY and CDR2 is SMNVEV (reference sequence). Trimming cost V 5 bases and J 11 bases; bases outside gene matches: 15. The CDR3 length is 15 residues. CDR3 nucleotides: TGTGCCAGCAGTCCCCGGTTGACAGGGGGTTCTTTTGCTTTCTTT. It specifies CASSPRLTGGSFAFF.

Only a few counts were recorded for this clone. The chain recombines TRBV29-1 with TRBJ1-1, with D unclear. Trimming removed 5 bases at V and 6 bases at J, with 13 bases between. In germline, CDR1 is SQVTM, CDR2 ANQGSEA. CDR3 length: 12 residues. The CDR3 region is CSVIRAGPEAFF. CDR3 in DNA: TGCAGCGTTATCAGAGCAGGCCCTGAAGCTTTCTTT. The full variable domain, rest sourced from reference TRBV29-1 and TRBJ1-1, is SAVISQKPSRDICQRGTSLTIQCQVDSQVTMMFWYRQQPGQSLTLIATANQGSEATYESGFVIDKFPISRPNLTFSTLTVSNMSPEDSSIYLCSVIRAGPEAFFGQGTRLTVV.

This rearrangement joins TRBV7-2 to TRBJ1-5; 7 bases are a match to TRBD1. The junction had 4 bases not matched to a gene; V was cut back by 8 bases and J by 3 bases. The germline V gene has CDR1 SGHTA and CDR2 FQGNSA. The CDR3 loop spans 13 amino acids. The CDR3 DNA is TGTGCCAGCGGGGACAGACCCAATCAGCCCCAGCATTTT. Protein sequence: CASGDRPNQPQHF. Together with reference TRBV7-2 and TRBJ1-5, the CDR3 gives the full variable domain: GAGVSQSPSNKVTEKGKDVELRCDPISGHTALYWYRQSLGQGLEFLIYFQGNSAPDKSGLPSDRFSAERTGGSVSTLTIQRTQQEDSAVYLCASGDRPNQPQHFGDGTRLSIL.

This clone was counted ten times or more. The chain joins TRBV28 to TRBJ2-1, with TRBD1 identical over 7 bases. V gave up 5 bases and J gave up 9 bases; unmatched junction bases: 4. Germline CDR1 MDHEN, CDR2 SYDVKM. The length of the CDR3 is 12 residues. CDR3 DNA: TGTGCCAGCAGTCCGGACAGGTTTGAGCAGTTCTTC. This codes for CASSPDRFEQFF.

The rearrangement links TRBV4-2 to TRBJ1-5; TRBD1 is a possible D gene (5 bases). The germline V and J ends were trimmed by 1 base and 5 bases, with 12 bases remaining between them. The V gene's germline CDR1 is LGHNA and CDR2 YNFKEQ. This CDR3 spans 15 amino acids. The CDR3 coding sequence is TGTGCCAGCAGCCAAGGGGGCGGGGGGGATCAGCCCCAGCATTTT. Encoded protein: CASSQGGGGDQPQHF.

This clone occurred once. The chain is built from TRBV7-2 and TRBJ2-7; D may be TRBD1 (6 bases). The CDR3 runs 15 residues. The V end lost 0 bases, the J end lost 4 bases, and 13 bases lay between the germline ends. Per germline, CDR1 SGHTA and CDR2 FQGNSA. The CDR3: CASSLAGTSSYEQYF. DNA of the CDR3: TGTGCCAGCAGCTTAGCCGGGACAAGTTCGTACGAGCAGTACTTC.

This clone was observed once. V gene TRBV30 combines with J gene TRBJ2-7, with TRBD1 matching 10 bases. V lost 5 bases, J lost 6 bases, and 13 bases stayed unmatched. The germline V gene has CDR1 GTSNPN and CDR2 SVGIG (reference sequence). The CDR3 sequence is 15 residues long. This chain's CDR3 is CAWGLGWTGGIEQYF. As DNA, the CDR3 is TGTGCCTGGGGGCTTGGGTGGACAGGGGGAATCGAGCAGTACTTC.

The chain employs TRBV5-1 and TRBJ2-7; D unresolved. The V end lost 0 bases, the J end lost 3 bases, and 7 bases lay between the germline ends. Germline V gene lookup returns CDR1 SGHRS and CDR2 YFSETQ. There are 13 residues in the CDR3. The CDR3 reads CASSLAFNYEQYF. As DNA, the CDR3 is TGCGCCAGCAGCTTGGCTTTTAACTACGAGCAGTACTTC.

The genes are TRBV6-2 or TRBV6-3 and TRBJ2-3; 8 nucleotides agree with TRBD2. This CDR3 is built from 15 residues. With V trimmed by 2 bases and J by 4 bases, 5 bases remained unmatched. Germline values: CDR1 MNHEY, CDR2 SVGEGT. As DNA, the CDR3 is TGTGCCAGCAGTTACAGCGGGAGACGCCCAGATACGCAGTATTTT. Encoded protein: CASSYSGRRPDTQYF.

This clone appeared once. J is TRBJ1-1 and V is TRBV28; D remains unclear. CDR1 is MDHEN and CDR2 is SYDVKM in the germline V gene. The V and J ends lost 6 bases and 0 bases respectively, with 11 bases between them. This CDR3 spans 14 amino acids. The CDR3 is CASSPGLLNTEAFF. The CDR3 region has the DNA TGTGCCAGCAGCCCCGGACTGCTGAACACTGAAGCTTTCTTT.

Only one count was recorded for this clone. This chain connects TRBV28 to TRBJ1-2, with TRBD1 as a possible D gene (5 bases). Between the trimmed V and J ends, which lost 6 bases and 7 bases, there was a span of 15 bases. Per the germline V gene, CDR1 is MDHEN and CDR2 is SYDVKM. This CDR3 is 13 amino acids long. The CDR3 coding sequence is TGTGCCAGCAGCCCCAGCCTGGGGGGTGGCTACACCTTC. This gives the protein CASSPSLGGGYTF.